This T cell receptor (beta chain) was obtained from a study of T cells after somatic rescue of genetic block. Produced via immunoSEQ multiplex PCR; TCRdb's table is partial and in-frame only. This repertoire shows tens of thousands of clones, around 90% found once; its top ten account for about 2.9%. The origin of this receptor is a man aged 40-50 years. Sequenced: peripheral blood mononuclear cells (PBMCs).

Written as DNA, the CDR3 is TGTGCCAGCAGCAGGGACGGGACCTACGAGCAGTACTTC. Amino acid sequence: CASSRDGTYEQYF. This rearrangement joins TRBV4-2 to TRBJ2-7; D is perhaps TRBD1 or TRBD2 (5 bases each). CDR3 size: 13 residues. Germline V gene data show CDR1 as LGHNA and CDR2 as YNFKEQ. Trimming stripped 5 bases from V and 2 bases from J, with 10 bases between.